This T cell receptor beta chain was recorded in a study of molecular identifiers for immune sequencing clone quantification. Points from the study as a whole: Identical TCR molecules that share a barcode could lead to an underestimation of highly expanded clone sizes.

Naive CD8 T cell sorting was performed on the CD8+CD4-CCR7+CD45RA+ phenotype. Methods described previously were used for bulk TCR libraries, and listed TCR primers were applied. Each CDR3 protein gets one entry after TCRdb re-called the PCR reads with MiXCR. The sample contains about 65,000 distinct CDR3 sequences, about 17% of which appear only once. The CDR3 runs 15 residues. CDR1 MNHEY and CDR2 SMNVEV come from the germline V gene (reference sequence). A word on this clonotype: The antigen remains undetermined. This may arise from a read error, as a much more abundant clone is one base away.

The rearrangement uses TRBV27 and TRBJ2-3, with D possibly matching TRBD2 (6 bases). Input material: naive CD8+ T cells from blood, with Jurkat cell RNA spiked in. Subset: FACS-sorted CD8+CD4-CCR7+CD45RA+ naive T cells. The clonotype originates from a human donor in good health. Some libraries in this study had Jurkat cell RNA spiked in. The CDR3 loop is CTSSFYSSGTDTQYF. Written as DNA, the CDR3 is TGTACCAGCAGTTTTTATTCTAGCGGCACAGATACGCAGTATTTT.